Below are 31 T cell receptor beta chains sequenced from a single sample in a study of shared clonotypes between healthy human individuals. Measured with immunoSEQ multiplex PCR; TCRdb has only the in-frame clones, and not every one. The sample includes 150,000 to 200,000 clones, 65% to 70% of them seen just once. Sequencing was done on a sample of memory CD4+ T cells sorted from blood. Subset described: CD45RA-negative fraction. These receptor sequences come from a man younger than 40 in good health.

The chain employs TRBV19 and TRBJ2-7; 8 bases agree with TRBD1. CDR1 is LNHDA and CDR2 is SQIVND in the germline V gene (reference sequence). The CDR3 has 11 residues. Losses at the gene ends were 8 bases for V and 3 bases for J; bases not matched to a gene: 0. The CDR3 coding sequence is TGTGCCAGTGGACAGGGCTACGAGCAGTACTTC. Residues: CASGQGYEQYF.

This clone was detected a few times. The CDR3 spells CASSFNQALYGYTF. The CDR3 nucleotides are TGCGCCAGCAGCTTTAATCAGGCCCTCTATGGCTACACCTTC. V and J are TRBV5-1 and TRBJ1-2, with D uncertain. Trimming shortened V by 2 bases and J by 4 bases, and 12 bases separated the two germline ends. The CDR3 loop spans 14 amino acids. The germline gives CDR1 SGHRS, CDR2 YFSETQ.

The rearrangement links TRBV5-1 to TRBJ2-5; possibly TRBD1 for D (5 bases). Germline lookup yields CDR1 SGHRS and CDR2 YFSETQ. The length of the CDR3 is 14 residues. With 2 bases removed from V and 1 base from J, the gap between germline ends came to 9 bases. The CDR3 spells CASSFQGPQETQYF. In nucleotides, the CDR3 is TGCGCCAGCAGCTTCCAGGGCCCCCAAGAGACCCAGTACTTC.

This clone has more than one count but fewer than ten. The chain employs TRBV6-5 and TRBJ2-5; D perhaps matches TRBD2 (6 bases). Germline CDR1 reads MNHEY; CDR2 reads SVGAGI. The V and J ends lost 8 bases and 5 bases respectively, with 15 bases between them. This CDR3 has 13 residues. The DNA for the CDR3 is TGTGCCAGCGGCCTAGGAGGGCCGGAGACCCAGTACTTC. Residues: CASGLGGPETQYF.

The chain is built from TRBV7-2 and TRBJ2-7, with 9 bases lining up with TRBD2. The J segment lost 7 bases and the V segment lost 4 bases, leaving 14 bases of the junction unmatched. This CDR3 has 16 amino acids. Per germline, CDR1 SGHTA and CDR2 FQGNSA. CDR3 coding DNA: TGTGCCAGCAGCTCCGGCCTCCTAGCGGGATGGGGGGAGCAGTACTTC. This sequence encodes CASSSGLLAGWGEQYF.

The chain combines TRBV19 with TRBJ2-3; possibly TRBD1 for D (5 bases). Germline V gives CDR1 LNHDA, CDR2 SQIVND (reference sequence). V lost 1 base, J lost 4 bases, and 12 bases lay in between. The CDR3 covers 15 residues. The CDR3 DNA is TGTGCCAGTAGTATAGGGCAGGGCTGGGCAGATACGCAGTATTTT. Translated, it gives CASSIGQGWADTQYF.

V is TRBV5-4 and J is TRBJ2-5, with TRBD2 matching over 8 bases. Germline V gene lookup returns CDR1 SGHNT and CDR2 YYREEE (reference sequence). CDR3 length equals 14 residues. V trimming: 4 bases; J trimming: 5 bases; junction bases outside the gene matches: 7. The CDR3, as DNA: TGTGCCAGCAGCCCCGGGACTAGGCGGGAGACCCAGTACTTC. It specifies CASSPGTRRETQYF.

CDR3: CARRTGETQYF. CDR3 nucleotide sequence: TGTGCCAGACGGACAGGAGAGACCCAGTACTTC. This chain links TRBV21-1 with TRBJ2-5; the DNA was not compared with TRBD1, the D call given in the table. TRBV21-1 is a pseudogene segment. This CDR3 has 11 residues.

This chain uses TRBV7-9 with TRBJ1-3; D gene ambiguous. Trimming pared 7 bases from V and 4 bases from J, leaving 14 bases between. This CDR3 region has 14 residues. Germline V gene lookup returns CDR1 SEHNR and CDR2 FQNEAQ (reference sequence). CDR3 coding DNA: TGTGCCAGCATATTCGACCAGTCAGGAAACACCATATATTTT. Amino acids: CASIFDQSGNTIYF.

This clone has a handful of counts. This sequence joins TRBV7-3 and TRBJ2-1; D is possibly TRBD1 (7 bases). Germline values: CDR1 SGHTA, CDR2 FQGTGA. This CDR3 is built from 15 residues. Trimming cost V 2 bases and J 6 bases, with 14 bases left between them. The CDR3 DNA reads TGTGCCAGCAGCTTAGACCCCAGGGGGGTCAATGAGCAGTTCTTC. Amino acid sequence: CASSLDPRGVNEQFF.

This chain joins TRBV10-3 and TRBJ2-7; the D is unclear. The CDR3 is 14 residues long. V was shortened by 7 bases and J by 2 bases, with 15 bases between the two germline ends. Per germline, CDR1 ENHRY and CDR2 SYGVKD. The CDR3: CAITPDTPTYEQYF. In DNA form, the CDR3 reads TGTGCCATCACCCCCGACACCCCGACCTACGAGCAGTACTTC.

The J gene is TRBJ1-3, the V gene TRBV2; 8 bases match TRBD1. This CDR3 is built from 17 residues. Unmatched junction bases numbered 9, after V lost 5 bases and J lost 0 bases. CDR1 and CDR2 from the germline V gene are SNHLY and FYNNEI. CDR3 region: CASSSGTGLLSGNTIYF. As DNA, the CDR3 is TGTGCCAGCAGTTCCGGGACAGGCCTGCTCTCTGGAAACACCATATATTTT.

CDR3 loop: CASSLTSGTYNEQFF. CDR3 sequence (DNA): TGCGCCAGCAGCTTGACTAGCGGTACTTACAATGAGCAGTTCTTC. The chain couples TRBV5-1 to TRBJ2-1; 8 positions agree with TRBD2. V gave up 1 base and J gave up 4 bases; unmatched junction bases: 4. This CDR3 spans 15 amino acids. Germline CDR1 SGHRS, CDR2 YFSETQ.

The chain uses TRBV5-4 and TRBJ1-2, with a tentative D call TRBD1 (6 bases). The CDR3 sequence is 14 residues long. CDR1 is SGHNT, CDR2 YYREEE, per germline (reference sequence). The V end was cut by 4 bases, the J end by 8 bases, with 18 bases between. The CDR3 is CASSRWDRGEGYTF. CDR3 nucleotides: TGTGCCAGCAGCCGGTGGGATAGGGGGGAAGGCTACACCTTC.

The chain is built from TRBV7-9 and TRBJ2-1; no clear D gene. The CDR3 sequence is 12 residues long. Per germline, CDR1 SEHNR and CDR2 FQNEAQ (reference sequence). Trimming cost V 5 bases and J 4 bases, with 6 bases left between them. CDR3 protein: CASSESYNEQFF. CDR3 bases: TGTGCCAGCAGCGAGTCTTACAATGAGCAGTTCTTC.

Only a few counts were recorded for this clone. V gene TRBV5-1 combines with J gene TRBJ2-7; D gene unclear. V lost 0 bases to trimming and J lost 3 bases, with 10 bases between them. This CDR3 comprises 14 residues. Germline V gives CDR1 SGHRS, CDR2 YFSETQ. This CDR3 is CASSLEGFLYEQYF. The CDR3, as DNA: TGCGCCAGCAGCTTGGAGGGCTTCCTCTACGAGCAGTACTTC.

This chain joins TRBV29-1 and TRBJ2-1, with D tentatively TRBD1 (5 bases). The germline gives CDR1 SQVTM, CDR2 ANQGSEA. Trimming took 6 bases from V and 13 from J, leaving 13 bases between them. The CDR3 has 10 amino acids. Here the CDR3 DNA reads TGCAGCGTGGCAGTAAGGGGACAGTTCTTC. It is translated as CSVAVRGQFF.

In its sample, this clone was seen a few times. V usage is TRBV5-1 and J usage is TRBJ2-3; 10 bases are a match to TRBD1. This CDR3 is built from 18 residues. V was clipped by 0 bases and J by 2 bases; unmatched bases: 9. Germline V CDR1 and CDR2: SGHRS, YFSETQ. CDR3 DNA sequence: TGCGCCAGCAGCTTGGAGTTGTCGGGACAGGGGACCACAGATACGCAGTATTTT. This encodes CASSLELSGQGTTDTQYF.

This chain uses TRBV6-5 with TRBJ2-2; no clear D gene. The germline CDR1 and CDR2 sequences are MNHEY and SVGAGI. The germline V and J ends were trimmed by 2 bases and 6 bases, with 10 bases remaining between them. The CDR3 covers 14 residues. The CDR3 here is CASSYRLESGELFF. DNA of the CDR3: TGTGCCAGCAGTTACCGACTGGAGTCCGGGGAGCTGTTTTTT.

In regard to this clone: A junction boundary mismatches the germline segment, possibly from a read error. The chain has TRBV7-7 and TRBJ2-1; 8 bases align to TRBD1. Germline assignment: CDR1 SSHAT and CDR2 FNYEAQ (reference sequence). The CDR3 contains 14 residues. CDR3 DNA sequence: TGTGCTAGCAGCCTCCTGGACAGGGACAATGAGCAGTTCTTC. Protein sequence: CASSLLDRDNEQFF. The full variable domain, in which reference TRBV7-7 and TRBJ2-1 provide the parts outside the CDR3, is GAGVSQSPRYKVTKRGQDVTLRCDPISSHATLYWYQQALGQGPEFLTYFNYEAQPDKSGLPSDRFSAERPEGSISTLTIQRTEQRDSAMYRCASSLLDRDNEQFFGPGTRLTVL.

The rearrangement links TRBV5-1 to TRBJ2-3, with D uncertain. CDR3 length: 14 amino acids. V lost 4 bases, J lost 5 bases, and 14 bases lay in between. Germline-derived CDR1 and CDR2 are SGHRS and YFSETQ. CDR3 DNA: TGCGCCAGCAGCCCCCTAGTAGGAGAAGATACGCAGTATTTT. It translates to CASSPLVGEDTQYF.

The chain is built from TRBV5-1 and TRBJ2-5; 9 nucleotides match TRBD1. The CDR3 consists of 14 residues. CDR1 is SGHRS, CDR2 YFSETQ, per germline. Trimming at V came to 6 bases and at J to 5 bases, leaving 8 bases not matched to a gene. CDR3 DNA sequence: TGCGCCAGCACCCCGGGACAGGGTTTCGAGACCCAGTACTTC. It encodes CASTPGQGFETQYF.

The chain has TRBV7-9 and TRBJ2-7; 11 nucleotides agree with TRBD2. This CDR3 has 16 residues. Germline lookup yields CDR1 SEHNR and CDR2 FQNEAQ (reference sequence). Trimming cost V 2 bases and J 3 bases; bases outside gene matches: 6. The CDR3 sequence: CASSLPAGTSGYEQYF. CDR3 bases: TGTGCCAGCAGCTTACCAGCCGGGACTAGCGGCTACGAGCAGTACTTC.

CDR3 loop: CASSGGGRTDTQYF. The CDR3 DNA is TGTGCCAGCAGTGGTGGCGGGAGGACAGATACGCAGTATTTT. The chain couples TRBV11-3 to TRBJ2-3, with TRBD2 matching 8 bases. Trimming cost V 6 bases and J 3 bases; bases outside gene matches: 5. Germline CDR1 reads SGHNT; CDR2 reads YENEEA. The CDR3 runs to 14 residues. The variable domain in full, with the rest retrieved from reference TRBV11-3 and TRBJ2-3, is EAGVVQSPRYKIIEKKQPVAFWCNPISGHNTLYWYLQNLGQGPELLIRYENEEAVDDSQLPKDRFSAERLKGVDSTLKIQPAELGDSAVYLCASSGGGRTDTQYFGPGTRLTVL.

A single count supports this clone. This rearrangement joins TRBV14 to TRBJ2-3; 9 bases fit TRBD1. The CDR3 is 15 residues long. The V segment lost 4 bases and the J segment 1 base; nucleotides outside the gene matches: 3. Germline CDR1 reads SGHDN; CDR2 reads FVKESK. The CDR3 bases are TGTGCCAGCAGCCCTAACAGGGGGCGCACAGATACGCAGTATTTT. Translation gives CASSPNRGRTDTQYF.

This clone occurred a few times. The junction departs from the called germline gene at one end, perhaps through a read error. The V call is TRBV7-9, the J call TRBJ2-3; 12 positions agree with TRBD1. This CDR3 is built from 12 residues. Germline loops: CDR1 SEHNR, CDR2 FQNEAQ (reference sequence). CDR3 nucleotide sequence: TGTGCCAGCAGCTGGGACAGGGGGCCTGTTTCTTTT. This gives the protein CASSWDRGPVSF.

V usage is TRBV5-1 and J usage is TRBJ2-7; D possibly matches TRBD1 or TRBD2 (5 bases each). The CDR3 runs 14 residues. Germline loops: CDR1 SGHRS, CDR2 YFSETQ. Trimming took off 4 bases at V and 7 bases at J, with 18 bases between the two ends. CDR3 residues: CASSIRDPSGEQYF. Here the CDR3 DNA reads TGCGCCAGCAGCATCCGGGACCCATCCGGAGAGCAGTACTTC.

The rearrangement uses TRBV7-8 and TRBJ1-1, with a tentative D call TRBD1 (6 bases). This CDR3 has 12 residues. The V end lost 5 bases, the J end lost 10 bases, and 14 bases lay between the germline ends. CDR1 is SGHVS, CDR2 FQNEAQ, per germline. CDR3 in DNA: TGTGCCAGCAGCGGCAGGGGTGGTGTAGCTTTCTTT. Its translation is CASSGRGGVAFF.

Here the CDR3 reads CASRRAGGRYEQYF. The CDR3 nucleotides are TGTGCCAGCAGGCGAGCGGGAGGGCGGTACGAGCAGTACTTC. This chain joins TRBV27 and TRBJ2-7; the match to TRBD2 covers 10 bases. V lost 6 bases to trimming and J lost 4 bases; unmatched junction nucleotides: 6. Germline V lookup: CDR1 MNHEY, CDR2 SMNVEV (reference sequence). The CDR3 is 14 amino acids.

The CDR3 DNA sequence: TGTGCCAGCAGACCACTAGCGTCGTTGGCTGAGACCCAGTACTTC. Translated: CASRPLASLAETQYF. This chain connects TRBV6-6 to TRBJ2-5; 7 nucleotides agree with TRBD2. Germline V lookup: CDR1 MNHNY, CDR2 SVGAGI (reference sequence). With 6 bases clipped from V and 5 bases from J, the junction kept 12 bases outside the gene matches. This CDR3 spans 15 amino acids.

The genes are TRBV5-1 and TRBJ2-1, with 12 bases matching TRBD2. Losses at the gene ends were 5 bases for V and 6 bases for J; bases not matched to a gene: 6. This CDR3 contains 15 residues. The germline V gene encodes CDR1 SGHRS and CDR2 YFSETQ. The DNA of the CDR3 is TGCGCCAGCAGTAAGACTAGCGGGAGTAGCAATGAGCAGTTCTTC. Residues: CASSKTSGSSNEQFF. Variable domain in full (rest from reference TRBV5-1 and TRBJ2-1): KAGVTQTPRYLIKTRGQQVTLSCSPISGHRSVSWYQQTPGQGLQFLFEYFSETQRNKGNFPGRFSGRQFSNSRSEMNVSTLELGDSALYLCASSKTSGSSNEQFFGPGTRLTVL.